Sequencing of this TCR beta chain was carried out in a study of blood T cell repertoires in COVID-19. Whole-study context: Acute and convalescent COVID-19 specimens originated in the United States, Italy and Spain. PBMCs, B-cell-depleted T cells, or T cells provided the cDNA or gDNA that made up the material.

Germline V gene sequence: CDR1 KGHSH, CDR2 LQKENI. The CDR3 extends over 14 amino acids. V shed 3 bases, J shed 8 bases, and the junction held 9 bases outside the gene matches. The data were produced by immunoSEQ multiplex PCR, yet TCRdb's version contains in-frame clones alone and is incomplete. Of more than 95,000 clones in the sample, approximately 91% were seen once. V gene TRBV18 combines with J gene TRBJ1-2; TRBD1 matches at 7 bases. This TCR came from a human donor in a cohort sampled during active COVID-19. Sequenced sample: peripheral blood. The CDR3 DNA follows: TGTGCCAGCTCACCGGTTGACAGGGCGAAAGGCTACACCTTC. Its translation: CASSPVDRAKGYTF.